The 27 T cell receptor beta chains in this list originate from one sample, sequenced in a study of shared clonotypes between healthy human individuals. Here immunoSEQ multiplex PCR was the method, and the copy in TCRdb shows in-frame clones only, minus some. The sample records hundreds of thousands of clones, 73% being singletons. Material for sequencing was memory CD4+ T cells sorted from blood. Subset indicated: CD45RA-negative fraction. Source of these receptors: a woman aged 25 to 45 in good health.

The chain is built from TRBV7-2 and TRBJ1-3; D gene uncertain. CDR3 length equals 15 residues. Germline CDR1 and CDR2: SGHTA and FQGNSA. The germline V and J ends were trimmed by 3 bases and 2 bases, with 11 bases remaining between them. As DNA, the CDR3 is TGTGCCAGCAGCTTGAGGACTGATACTGGAAACACCATATATTTT. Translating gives CASSLRTDTGNTIYF.

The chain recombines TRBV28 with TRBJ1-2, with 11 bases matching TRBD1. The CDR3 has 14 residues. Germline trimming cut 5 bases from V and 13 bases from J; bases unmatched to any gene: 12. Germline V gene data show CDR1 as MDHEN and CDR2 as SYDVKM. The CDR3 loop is CASSEPRGQGGPTF. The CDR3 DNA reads TGTGCCAGCAGTGAACCCCGGGGACAGGGGGGGCCCACCTTC.

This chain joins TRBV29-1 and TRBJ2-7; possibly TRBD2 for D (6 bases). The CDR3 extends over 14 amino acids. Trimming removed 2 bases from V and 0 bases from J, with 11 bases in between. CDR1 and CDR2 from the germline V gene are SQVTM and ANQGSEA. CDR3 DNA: TGCAGCGTTGAACTCGGGACTTTCTCCTACGAGCAGTACTTC. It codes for CSVELGTFSYEQYF.

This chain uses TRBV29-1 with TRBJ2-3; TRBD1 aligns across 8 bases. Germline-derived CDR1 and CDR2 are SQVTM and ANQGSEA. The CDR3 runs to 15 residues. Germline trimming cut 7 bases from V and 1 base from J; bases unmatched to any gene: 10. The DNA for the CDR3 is TGCAGCGCTACGATGACAGGGGTGGGCACAGATACGCAGTATTTT. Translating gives CSATMTGVGTDTQYF.

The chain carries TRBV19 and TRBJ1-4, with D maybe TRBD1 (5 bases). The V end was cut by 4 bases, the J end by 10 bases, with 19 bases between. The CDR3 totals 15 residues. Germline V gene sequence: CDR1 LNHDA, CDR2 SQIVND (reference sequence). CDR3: CASSNTGTDPGKLFF. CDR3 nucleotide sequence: TGTGCCAGTAGTAATACCGGGACTGACCCTGGAAAACTGTTTTTT.

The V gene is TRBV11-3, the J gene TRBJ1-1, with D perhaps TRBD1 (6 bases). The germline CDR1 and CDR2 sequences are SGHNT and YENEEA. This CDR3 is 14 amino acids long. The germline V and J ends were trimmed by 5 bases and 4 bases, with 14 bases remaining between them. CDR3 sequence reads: CASSPGGAGTEAFF. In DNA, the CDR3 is TGTGCCAGCAGCCCCGGGGGGGCCGGCACTGAAGCTTTCTTT.

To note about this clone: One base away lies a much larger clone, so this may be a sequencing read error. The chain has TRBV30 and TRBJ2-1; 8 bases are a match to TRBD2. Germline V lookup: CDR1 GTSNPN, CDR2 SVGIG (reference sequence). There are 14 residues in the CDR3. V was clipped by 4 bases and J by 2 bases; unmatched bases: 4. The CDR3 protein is CAWNRGGAYNEQFF. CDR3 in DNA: TGTGCCTGGAATCGGGGGGGGGCCTACAATGAGCAGTTCTTC. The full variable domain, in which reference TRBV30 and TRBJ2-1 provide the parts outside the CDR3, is SQTIHQWPATLVQPVGSPLSLECTVEGTSNPNLYWYRQAAGRGLQLLFYSVGIGQISSEVPQNLSASRPQDRQFILSSKKLLLSDSGFYLCAWNRGGAYNEQFFGPGTRLTVL.

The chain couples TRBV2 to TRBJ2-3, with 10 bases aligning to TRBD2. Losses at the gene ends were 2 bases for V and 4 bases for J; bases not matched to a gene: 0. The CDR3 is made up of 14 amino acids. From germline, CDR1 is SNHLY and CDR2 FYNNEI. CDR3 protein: CASSESGGADTQYF. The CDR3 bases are TGTGCCAGCAGTGAAAGCGGGGGGGCAGATACGCAGTATTTT.

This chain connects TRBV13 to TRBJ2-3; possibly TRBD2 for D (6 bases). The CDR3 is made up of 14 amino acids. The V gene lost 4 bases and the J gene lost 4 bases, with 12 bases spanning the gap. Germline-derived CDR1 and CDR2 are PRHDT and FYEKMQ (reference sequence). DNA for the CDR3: TGTGCCAGCAGCTCCCGGTCGGGGGCAGATACGCAGTATTTT. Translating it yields CASSSRSGADTQYF.

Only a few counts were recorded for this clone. The CDR3 loop reads CASSASGTTAETQYF. CDR3 sequence (DNA): TGCGCCAGCAGTGCCTCAGGGACTACGGCGGAGACCCAGTACTTC. The chain has TRBV10-1 and TRBJ2-5, with TRBD2 matching 7 bases. The V segment lost 4 bases and the J segment 5 bases; nucleotides outside the gene matches: 10. The CDR3 length is 15 residues. The germline CDR1 and CDR2 sequences are WNHNN and SYGVQD (reference sequence).

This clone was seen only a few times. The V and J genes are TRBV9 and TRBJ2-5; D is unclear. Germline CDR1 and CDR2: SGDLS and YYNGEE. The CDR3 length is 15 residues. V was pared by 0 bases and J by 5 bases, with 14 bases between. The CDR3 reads CASSVGPWGRETQYF. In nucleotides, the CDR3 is TGTGCCAGCAGCGTAGGCCCCTGGGGAAGGGAGACCCAGTACTTC.

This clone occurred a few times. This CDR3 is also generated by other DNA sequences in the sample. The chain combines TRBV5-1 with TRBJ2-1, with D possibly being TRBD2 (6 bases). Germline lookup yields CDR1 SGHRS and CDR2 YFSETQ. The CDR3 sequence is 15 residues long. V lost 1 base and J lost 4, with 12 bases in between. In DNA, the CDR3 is TGCGCCAGCAGCTTGAGTAGCGGAGGGTACAATGAGCAGTTCTTC. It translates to CASSLSSGGYNEQFF.

The CDR3 protein is CASKGNGGPYEQYF. The CDR3 DNA follows: TGTGCCAGCAAGGGGAATGGCGGACCCTACGAGCAGTACTTC. The chain carries TRBV2 and TRBJ2-7; perhaps TRBD1 as D (5 bases). Trimming removed 7 bases at V and 2 bases at J, with 15 bases between. This CDR3 spans 14 amino acids. Per the germline V gene, CDR1 is SNHLY and CDR2 is FYNNEI.

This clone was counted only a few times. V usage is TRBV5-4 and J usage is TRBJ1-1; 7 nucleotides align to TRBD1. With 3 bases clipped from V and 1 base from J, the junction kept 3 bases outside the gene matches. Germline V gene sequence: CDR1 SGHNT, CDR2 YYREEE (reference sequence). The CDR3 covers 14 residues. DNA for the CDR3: TGTGCCAGCAGCTGGGACAGAGCGAACACTGAAGCTTTCTTT. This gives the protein CASSWDRANTEAFF.

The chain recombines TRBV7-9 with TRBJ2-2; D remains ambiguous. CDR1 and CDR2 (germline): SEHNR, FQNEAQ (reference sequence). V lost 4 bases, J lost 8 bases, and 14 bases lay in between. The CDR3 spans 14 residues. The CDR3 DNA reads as TGTGCCAGCAGCTCCCGGGCCCTCGGGGGGGAGCTGTTTTTT. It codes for CASSSRALGGELFF.

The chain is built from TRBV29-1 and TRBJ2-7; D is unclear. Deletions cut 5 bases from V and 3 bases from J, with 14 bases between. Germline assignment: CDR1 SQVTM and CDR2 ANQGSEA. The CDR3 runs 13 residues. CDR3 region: CSVPSRQGYEQYF. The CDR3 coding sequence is TGCAGCGTTCCGTCACGTCAAGGCTACGAGCAGTACTTC.

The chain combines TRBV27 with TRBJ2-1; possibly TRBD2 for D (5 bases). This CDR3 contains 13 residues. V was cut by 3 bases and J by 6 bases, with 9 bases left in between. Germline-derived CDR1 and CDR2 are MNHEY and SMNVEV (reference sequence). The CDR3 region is CASSFVEVNEQFF. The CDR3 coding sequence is TGTGCCAGCAGTTTTGTGGAGGTCAATGAGCAGTTCTTC.

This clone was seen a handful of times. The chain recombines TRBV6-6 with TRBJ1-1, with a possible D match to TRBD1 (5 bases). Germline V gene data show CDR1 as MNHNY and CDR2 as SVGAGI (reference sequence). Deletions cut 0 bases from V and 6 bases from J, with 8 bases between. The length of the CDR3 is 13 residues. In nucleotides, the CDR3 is TGTGCCAGCAGTTACTCCGACAGCCCTGAAGCTTTCTTT. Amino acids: CASSYSDSPEAFF.

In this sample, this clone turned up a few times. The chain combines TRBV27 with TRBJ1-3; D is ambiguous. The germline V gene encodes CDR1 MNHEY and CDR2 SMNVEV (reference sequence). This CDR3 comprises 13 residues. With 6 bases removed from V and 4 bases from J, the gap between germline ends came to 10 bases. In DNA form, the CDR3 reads TGTGCCAGCAGATCGGCCGCAGGAAACACCATATATTTT. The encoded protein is CASRSAAGNTIYF.

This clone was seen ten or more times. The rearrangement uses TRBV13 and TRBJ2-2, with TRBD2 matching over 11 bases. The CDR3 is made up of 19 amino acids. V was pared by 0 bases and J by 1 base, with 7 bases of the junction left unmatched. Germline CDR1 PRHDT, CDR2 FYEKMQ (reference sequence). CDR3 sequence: CASSLGLAGELGNTGELFF. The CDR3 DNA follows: TGTGCCAGCAGCTTAGGACTAGCGGGAGAGTTGGGGAACACCGGGGAGCTGTTTTTT.

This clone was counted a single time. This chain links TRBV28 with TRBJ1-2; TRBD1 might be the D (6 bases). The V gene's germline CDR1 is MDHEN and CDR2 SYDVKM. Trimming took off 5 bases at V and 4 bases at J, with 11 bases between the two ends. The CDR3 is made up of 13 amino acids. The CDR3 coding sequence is TGTGCCAGCAGTCAACAACAGGGCTATGGCTACACCTTC. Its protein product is CASSQQQGYGYTF.

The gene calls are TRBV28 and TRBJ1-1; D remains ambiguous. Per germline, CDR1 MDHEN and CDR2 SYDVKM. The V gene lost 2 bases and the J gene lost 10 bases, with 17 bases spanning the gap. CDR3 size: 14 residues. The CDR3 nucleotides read TGTGCCAGCAGTTTAAGGCTGTCGTCGGGAGGAGCTTTCTTT. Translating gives CASSLRLSSGGAFF.

CDR3 nucleotides: TGTGCCAGCAGCTATACAGGGGCCGGGGAGACCCAGTACTTC. Translating it yields CASSYTGAGETQYF. The gene calls are TRBV11-2 and TRBJ2-5, with 7 bases matching TRBD1. CDR3 length equals 14 residues. The germline V gene encodes CDR1 SGHAT and CDR2 FQNNGV. The junction had 7 bases not matched to a gene; V was cut back by 4 bases and J by 5 bases.

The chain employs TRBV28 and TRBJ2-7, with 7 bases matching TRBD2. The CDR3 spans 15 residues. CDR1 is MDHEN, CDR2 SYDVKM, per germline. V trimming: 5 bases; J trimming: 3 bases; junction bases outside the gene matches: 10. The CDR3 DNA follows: TGTGCCAGCAGTCCTAGCGGAAAAGCCCTCTACGAGCAGTACTTC. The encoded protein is CASSPSGKALYEQYF. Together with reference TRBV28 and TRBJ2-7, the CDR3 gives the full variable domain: DVKVTQSSRYLVKRTGEKVFLECVQDMDHENMFWYRQDPGLGLRLIYFSYDVKMKEKGDIPEGYSVSREKKERFSLILESASTNQTSMYLCASSPSGKALYEQYFGPGTRLTVT.

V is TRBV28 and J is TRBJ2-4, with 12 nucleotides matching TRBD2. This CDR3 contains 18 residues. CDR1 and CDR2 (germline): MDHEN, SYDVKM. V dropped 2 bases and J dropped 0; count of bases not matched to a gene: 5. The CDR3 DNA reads TGTGCCAGCAGTTTACCCCGGACTAGCGGGATAGCCAAAAACATTCAGTACTTC. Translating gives CASSLPRTSGIAKNIQYF.

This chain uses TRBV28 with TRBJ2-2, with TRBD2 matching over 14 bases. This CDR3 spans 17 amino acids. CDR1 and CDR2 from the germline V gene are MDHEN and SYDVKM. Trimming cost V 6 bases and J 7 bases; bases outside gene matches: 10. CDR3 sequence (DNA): TGTGCCAGCAGCGCTGGGACTAGCGGGAGATGGGTCGGGGAGCTGTTTTTT. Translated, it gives CASSAGTSGRWVGELFF.

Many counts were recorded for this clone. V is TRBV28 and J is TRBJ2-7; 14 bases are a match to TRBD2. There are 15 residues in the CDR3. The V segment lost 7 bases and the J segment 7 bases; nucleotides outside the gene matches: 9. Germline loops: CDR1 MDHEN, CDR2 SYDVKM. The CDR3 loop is CASTAMGLAGDEQYF. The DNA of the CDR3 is TGTGCCAGCACTGCCATGGGACTAGCGGGAGATGAGCAGTACTTC.